This T cell receptor (beta chain) was sequenced in a study of cytomegalovirus exposure and HLA in healthy donors. Study-level findings and limits: There were a few CMV-associated chains whose specificity for CMV antigens was confirmed in vitro. The number of N-insertions in an Asian-associated ancestry cluster was reportedly below the roughly 670-donor mean in a later analysis. Per a prior analysis, the majority of TCR beta V segments were productive roughly 87% or roughly 30% of the time.

Healthy people donating bone marrow made up the donors. As to this clone: What it binds is not known.

The PCR made use of 60 Vbeta and 13 Jbeta primers. Generated by immunoSEQ multiplex PCR, the TCRdb table keeps only in-frame clones and is missing some. Here the sample table reports tens of thousands of clones. This clonotype originated in a man younger than 45 in good health and CMV-seronegative. Sequenced: PBMCs.

This chain's CDR3 is CASSPSPGAVGYTF. Written as DNA, the CDR3 is TGTGCCAGCTCACCATCCCCGGGAGCGGTGGGCTACACCTTC. The chain joins TRBV18 to TRBJ1-2; D gene unclear. The germline V gene encodes CDR1 KGHSH and CDR2 LQKENI. The CDR3 totals 14 residues. The V end lost 2 bases, the J end lost 8 bases, and 15 bases lay between the germline ends.